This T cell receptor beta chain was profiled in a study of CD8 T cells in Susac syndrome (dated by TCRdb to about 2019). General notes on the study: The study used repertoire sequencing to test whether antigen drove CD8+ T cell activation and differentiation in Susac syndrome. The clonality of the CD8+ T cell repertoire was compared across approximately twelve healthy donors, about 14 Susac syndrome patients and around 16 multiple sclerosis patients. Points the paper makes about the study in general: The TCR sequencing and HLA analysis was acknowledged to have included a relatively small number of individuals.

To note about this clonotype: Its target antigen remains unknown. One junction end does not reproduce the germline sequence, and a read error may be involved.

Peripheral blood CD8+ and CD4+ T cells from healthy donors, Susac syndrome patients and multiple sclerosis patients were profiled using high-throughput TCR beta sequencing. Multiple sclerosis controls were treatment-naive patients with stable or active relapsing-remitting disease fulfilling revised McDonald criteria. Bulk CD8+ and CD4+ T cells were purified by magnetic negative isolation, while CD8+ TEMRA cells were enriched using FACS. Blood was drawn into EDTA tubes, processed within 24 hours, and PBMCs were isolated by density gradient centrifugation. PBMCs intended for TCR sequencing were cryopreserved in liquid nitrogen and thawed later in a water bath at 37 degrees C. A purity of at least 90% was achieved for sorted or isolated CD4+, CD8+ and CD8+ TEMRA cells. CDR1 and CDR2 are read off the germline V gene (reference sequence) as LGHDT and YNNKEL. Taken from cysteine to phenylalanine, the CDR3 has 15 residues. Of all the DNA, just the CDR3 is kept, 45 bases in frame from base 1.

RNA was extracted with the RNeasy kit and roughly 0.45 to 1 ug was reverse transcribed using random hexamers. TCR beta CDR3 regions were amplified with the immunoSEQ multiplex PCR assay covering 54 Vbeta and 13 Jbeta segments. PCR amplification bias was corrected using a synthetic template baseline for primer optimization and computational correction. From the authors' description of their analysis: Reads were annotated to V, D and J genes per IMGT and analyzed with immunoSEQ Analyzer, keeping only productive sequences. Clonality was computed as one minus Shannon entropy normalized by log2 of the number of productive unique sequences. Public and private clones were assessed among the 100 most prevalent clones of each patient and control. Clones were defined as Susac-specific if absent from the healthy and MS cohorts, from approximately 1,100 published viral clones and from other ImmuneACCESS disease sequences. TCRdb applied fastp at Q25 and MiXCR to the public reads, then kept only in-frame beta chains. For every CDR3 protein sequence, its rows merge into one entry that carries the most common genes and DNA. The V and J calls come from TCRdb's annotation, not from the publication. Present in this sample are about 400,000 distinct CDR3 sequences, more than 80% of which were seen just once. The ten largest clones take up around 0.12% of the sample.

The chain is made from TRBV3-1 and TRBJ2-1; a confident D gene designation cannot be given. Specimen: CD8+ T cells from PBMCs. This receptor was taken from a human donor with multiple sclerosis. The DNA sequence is TGTACCAGCAGCCAAGAAGGTCAGTACTACAATGAGCAGTTCTTC. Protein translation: CTSSQEGQYYNEQFF.